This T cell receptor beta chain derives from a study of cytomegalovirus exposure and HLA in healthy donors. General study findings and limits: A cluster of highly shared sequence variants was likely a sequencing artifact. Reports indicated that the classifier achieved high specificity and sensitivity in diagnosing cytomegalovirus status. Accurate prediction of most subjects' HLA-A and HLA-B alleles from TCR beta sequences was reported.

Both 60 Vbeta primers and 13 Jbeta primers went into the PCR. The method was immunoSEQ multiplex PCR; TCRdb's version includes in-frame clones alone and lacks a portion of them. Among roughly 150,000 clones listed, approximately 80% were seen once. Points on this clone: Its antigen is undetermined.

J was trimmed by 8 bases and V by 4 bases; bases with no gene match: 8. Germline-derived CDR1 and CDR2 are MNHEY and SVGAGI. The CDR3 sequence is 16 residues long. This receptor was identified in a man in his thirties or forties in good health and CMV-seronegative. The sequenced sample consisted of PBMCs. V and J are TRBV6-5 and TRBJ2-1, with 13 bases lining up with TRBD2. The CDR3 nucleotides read TGTGCCAGCAGTTCTCCCGGGACTAGCGGGAATGATGAGCAGTTCTTC. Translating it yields CASSSPGTSGNDEQFF.